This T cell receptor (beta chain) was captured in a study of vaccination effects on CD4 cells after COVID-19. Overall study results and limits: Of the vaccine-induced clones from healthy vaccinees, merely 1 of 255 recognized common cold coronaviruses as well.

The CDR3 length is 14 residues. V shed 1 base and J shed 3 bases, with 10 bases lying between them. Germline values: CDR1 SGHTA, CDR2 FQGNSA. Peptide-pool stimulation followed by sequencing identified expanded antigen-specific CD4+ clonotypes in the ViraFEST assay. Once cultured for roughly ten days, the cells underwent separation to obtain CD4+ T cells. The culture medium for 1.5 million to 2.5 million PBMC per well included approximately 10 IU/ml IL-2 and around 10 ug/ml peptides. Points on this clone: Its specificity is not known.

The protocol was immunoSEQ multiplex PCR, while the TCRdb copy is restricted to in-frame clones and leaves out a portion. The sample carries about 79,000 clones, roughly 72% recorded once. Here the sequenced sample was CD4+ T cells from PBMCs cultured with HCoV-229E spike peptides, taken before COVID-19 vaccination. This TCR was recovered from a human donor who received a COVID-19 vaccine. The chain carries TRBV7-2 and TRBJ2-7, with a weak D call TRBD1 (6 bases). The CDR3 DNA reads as TGTGCCAGCAGCTTAGAGGGGGAGTACTACGAGCAGTACGTC. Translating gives CASSLEGEYYEQYV.